A selection of T cell receptor beta chains follows, all from one sample in a study of response to subunit inactivated influenza vaccine. TCRdb fed the RT-PCR reads into MiXCR, producing one record per CDR3 protein. The sample consists of 500,000 or so distinct CDR3 sequences, about a tenth of them appearing once. Material: PBMCs from blood, obtained about 40 days after vaccination. These receptors all stem from a man in his forties or fifties who received an inactivated influenza vaccine. Both conserved end residues are part of each CDR3. The order of the fields is clone size, V gene, J gene, D gene, CDR3 protein, CDR3 DNA. A D gene is named only where the DNA matches it firmly. A clone size is listed for some rows: how often the clone was seen (once, few, many), or a class if it is expanded.

clone_size: few; v_call: TRBV5-1; j_call: TRBJ2-1; d_call: -; cdr3_aa: CASGSTGNNEQFF; cdr3_nt: TGCGCCAGCGGTTCGACTGGAAACAATGAGCAGTTCTTC
clone_size: -; v_call: TRBV29-1; j_call: TRBJ1-6; d_call: -; cdr3_aa: CSVNVGGLGSPLHF; cdr3_nt: TGCAGCGTAAATGTGGGAGGGCTTGGGTCACCCCTCCACTTT
clone_size: -; v_call: TRBV3-1; j_call: TRBJ2-5; d_call: -; cdr3_aa: CACAPGQETQYF; cdr3_nt: TGTGCCTGCGCTCCGGGCCAAGAGACCCAGTACTTC
clone_size: -; v_call: TRBV10-1; j_call: TRBJ2-5; d_call: -; cdr3_aa: CASSRTQFQETQYF; cdr3_nt: TGCGCCAGCAGCCGAACACAATTCCAAGAGACCCAGTACTTC
clone_size: few; v_call: TRBV7-2; j_call: TRBJ2-5; d_call: -; cdr3_aa: CASSLGLAGQFETQYF; cdr3_nt: TGTGCCAGCAGCTTAGGGTTAGCGGGACAGTTTGAGACCCAGTACTTC
clone_size: few; v_call: TRBV12-3/TRBV12-4; j_call: TRBJ1-6; d_call: TRBD1; cdr3_aa: CASSSGTGFSRPLHF; cdr3_nt: TGTGCCAGCAGTTCCGGGACAGGTTTTTCTAGACCCCTCCACTTT
clone_size: many; v_call: TRBV12-3/TRBV12-4; j_call: TRBJ1-2; d_call: TRBD1; cdr3_aa: CASSTQGRGHIRGGYTF; cdr3_nt: TGTGCCAGCAGTACACAGGGGAGGGGGCATATAAGGGGTGGCTACACCTTC
clone_size: -; v_call: TRBV19; j_call: TRBJ2-7; d_call: -; cdr3_aa: CASSIGTGTSYEQYF; cdr3_nt: TGTGCCAGTAGTATAGGCACCGGGACGTCCTACGAGCAGTACTTC
clone_size: few; v_call: TRBV5-1; j_call: TRBJ2-7; d_call: -; cdr3_aa: CASSLGFDRPLEQYF; cdr3_nt: TGCGCCAGCAGCTTGGGTTTTGACAGACCCCTTGAGCAGTACTTC
clone_size: few; v_call: TRBV12-3/TRBV12-4; j_call: TRBJ2-5; d_call: -; cdr3_aa: CASSLRGFGETQYF; cdr3_nt: TGTGCCAGCAGTTTAAGGGGGTTCGGGGAGACCCAGTACTTC
clone_size: few; v_call: TRBV28; j_call: TRBJ2-7; d_call: TRBD1; cdr3_aa: CASSSPPDPGQGDEQYF; cdr3_nt: TGTGCCAGCAGTTCACCCCCGGACCCGGGACAGGGCGACGAGCAGTACTTC
clone_size: few; v_call: TRBV29-1; j_call: TRBJ2-1; d_call: -; cdr3_aa: CSVDPTGYSYNEQFF; cdr3_nt: TGCAGCGTTGACCCCACAGGATACTCCTACAATGAGCAGTTCTTC
clone_size: few; v_call: TRBV6-1; j_call: TRBJ1-6; d_call: TRBD1; cdr3_aa: CASKDRGGNSPLHF; cdr3_nt: TGTGCCAGCAAGGACAGGGGAGGGAATTCACCCCTCCACTTT
clone_size: many; v_call: TRBV12-3/TRBV12-4; j_call: TRBJ2-5; d_call: TRBD1; cdr3_aa: CASSRQGARETQYF; cdr3_nt: TGTGCCAGCAGTCGACAGGGGGCTCGGGAGACCCAGTACTTC
clone_size: -; v_call: TRBV6-5; j_call: TRBJ1-5; d_call: -; cdr3_aa: CASSYSHNQPQHF; cdr3_nt: TGTGCCAGCAGTTACTCCCACAATCAGCCCCAGCATTTT
clone_size: -; v_call: TRBV19; j_call: TRBJ1-6; d_call: -; cdr3_aa: CASARDRQNSPLHF; cdr3_nt: TGTGCCAGCGCCCGGGACCGGCAGAATTCACCCCTCCACTTT
clone_size: few; v_call: TRBV6-2/TRBV6-3; j_call: TRBJ2-3; d_call: TRBD2; cdr3_aa: CASSQLKREPDTQYF; cdr3_nt: TGTGCCAGCAGCCAGCTGAAGCGGGAGCCAGATACGCAGTATTTT
clone_size: many; v_call: TRBV12-3/TRBV12-4; j_call: TRBJ2-5; d_call: -; cdr3_aa: CASSFRLGRLQETQYF; cdr3_nt: TGTGCCAGCAGTTTTCGTCTGGGACGCCTCCAAGAGACCCAGTACTTC
clone_size: -; v_call: TRBV6-2/TRBV6-3; j_call: TRBJ2-1; d_call: -; cdr3_aa: CASSVWAGSYNEQFF; cdr3_nt: TGTGCCAGCAGCGTCTGGGCAGGGTCGTACAATGAGCAGTTCTTC
clone_size: many; v_call: TRBV15; j_call: TRBJ2-1; d_call: TRBD1; cdr3_aa: CATRTDRVLYNEQFF; cdr3_nt: TGTGCCACCAGGACTGACAGGGTACTCTACAATGAGCAGTTCTTC
clone_size: -; v_call: TRBV12-5; j_call: TRBJ2-7; d_call: -; cdr3_aa: CARSRGSPSGQYF; cdr3_nt: TGTGCACGGTCGAGGGGGTCCCCTTCTGGGCAGTACTTC
clone_size: few; v_call: TRBV9; j_call: TRBJ2-5; d_call: TRBD1; cdr3_aa: CASSFGDSPYQETQYF; cdr3_nt: TGTGCCAGCAGCTTCGGGGACAGTCCTTACCAAGAGACCCAGTACTTC
clone_size: -; v_call: TRBV7-9; j_call: TRBJ2-5; d_call: -; cdr3_aa: CASSTDTLGETQYF; cdr3_nt: TGTGCCAGCAGCACAGACACTCTAGGGGAGACCCAGTACTTC
clone_size: many; v_call: TRBV29-1; j_call: TRBJ2-7; d_call: -; cdr3_aa: CSVAGTYEQYF; cdr3_nt: TGCAGCGTTGCTGGAACCTACGAGCAGTACTTC
clone_size: -; v_call: TRBV29-1; j_call: TRBJ2-7; d_call: -; cdr3_aa: CSADTPGFKQYF; cdr3_nt: TGCAGCGCTGACACGCCGGGGTTTAAGCAGTACTTC
clone_size: few; v_call: TRBV7-9; j_call: TRBJ2-4; d_call: -; cdr3_aa: CASSDAPGTPSGIQYF; cdr3_nt: TGTGCCAGCAGCGACGCCCCCGGGACACCCAGTGGCATTCAGTACTTC
clone_size: few; v_call: TRBV12-3/TRBV12-4; j_call: TRBJ2-1; d_call: -; cdr3_aa: CASTDGPSYNEQFF; cdr3_nt: TGTGCCAGCACAGACGGGCCATCCTACAATGAGCAGTTCTTC
clone_size: -; v_call: TRBV6-1; j_call: TRBJ1-6; d_call: -; cdr3_aa: CASRKGHYNSPLHF; cdr3_nt: TGTGCCAGCAGAAAAGGACATTATAATTCACCCCTCCACTTT
clone_size: many; v_call: TRBV6-2/TRBV6-3; j_call: TRBJ2-5; d_call: -; cdr3_aa: CASSYPELQETQYF; cdr3_nt: TGTGCCAGCAGTTACCCAGAATTGCAAGAGACCCAGTACTTC
clone_size: few; v_call: TRBV9; j_call: TRBJ2-7; d_call: TRBD1; cdr3_aa: CASSHSAGTGGNEQYF; cdr3_nt: TGTGCCAGCAGCCACAGTGCCGGGACAGGGGGCAACGAGCAGTACTTC
clone_size: -; v_call: TRBV29-1; j_call: TRBJ2-7; d_call: -; cdr3_aa: CSVKGGAYEQYF; cdr3_nt: TGCAGCGTCAAAGGGGGGGCCTACGAGCAGTACTTC
clone_size: few; v_call: TRBV3-1; j_call: TRBJ2-1; d_call: -; cdr3_aa: CASSQDAGGPSYNEQFF; cdr3_nt: TGTGCCAGCAGCCAAGATGCCGGGGGGCCTTCCTACAATGAGCAGTTCTTC
clone_size: many; v_call: TRBV4-2; j_call: TRBJ1-5; d_call: -; cdr3_aa: CASSQLQGPNQPQHF; cdr3_nt: TGTGCCAGCAGCCAACTCCAGGGCCCGAATCAGCCCCAGCATTTT
clone_size: many; v_call: TRBV7-2; j_call: TRBJ2-5; d_call: -; cdr3_aa: CASSRRETQYF; cdr3_nt: TGTGCCAGCAGCCGCCGGGAGACCCAGTACTTC
clone_size: many; v_call: TRBV9; j_call: TRBJ2-5; d_call: -; cdr3_aa: CASSESTGAETQYF; cdr3_nt: TGTGCCAGCAGCGAATCGACAGGTGCGGAGACCCAGTACTTC
clone_size: few; v_call: TRBV20-1; j_call: TRBJ2-5; d_call: -; cdr3_aa: CSAPEPSMKETQYF; cdr3_nt: TGCAGTGCCCCCGAACCCTCTATGAAGGAGACCCAGTACTTC
clone_size: many; v_call: TRBV5-1; j_call: TRBJ2-2; d_call: -; cdr3_aa: CASSSPGPDTGELFF; cdr3_nt: TGCGCCAGCAGCTCGCCGGGACCTGACACCGGGGAGCTGTTTTTT
clone_size: -; v_call: TRBV20-1; j_call: TRBJ2-5; d_call: TRBD2; cdr3_aa: CSAGAGGGSYILGETQYF; cdr3_nt: TGCAGTGCTGGCGCGGGCGGGGGGTCCTACATCCTCGGAGAGACCCAGTACTTC
clone_size: few; v_call: TRBV18; j_call: TRBJ2-7; d_call: -; cdr3_aa: CASSEGVEQYF; cdr3_nt: TGTGCCAGCTCAGAGGGGGTTGAGCAGTACTTC
clone_size: -; v_call: TRBV12-3/TRBV12-4; j_call: TRBJ1-2; d_call: -; cdr3_aa: CASSLRSANYGYTF; cdr3_nt: TGTGCCAGCAGTTTACGGTCCGCTAACTATGGCTACACCTTC
clone_size: -; v_call: TRBV5-1; j_call: TRBJ2-2; d_call: -; cdr3_aa: CASSVRADRNTGELFF; cdr3_nt: TGCGCCAGCAGCGTCCGGGCCGATAGAAACACCGGGGAGCTGTTTTTT
clone_size: -; v_call: TRBV5-1; j_call: TRBJ1-6; d_call: -; cdr3_aa: CASSIGQRGNSPLHF; cdr3_nt: TGCGCCAGCAGCATCGGACAGCGAGGCAATTCACCCCTCCACTTT
clone_size: many; v_call: TRBV7-8; j_call: TRBJ2-7; d_call: -; cdr3_aa: CASSPHRTPSYEQYF; cdr3_nt: TGTGCCAGCAGCCCGCACAGGACACCTAGTTACGAGCAGTACTTC
clone_size: many; v_call: TRBV6-2/TRBV6-3; j_call: TRBJ1-1; d_call: -; cdr3_aa: CASSRGYTEAFF; cdr3_nt: TGTGCCAGCAGTAGGGGTTACACTGAAGCTTTCTTT
clone_size: many; v_call: TRBV6-5; j_call: TRBJ2-7; d_call: TRBD1; cdr3_aa: CASSYSGTGSYEQYF; cdr3_nt: TGTGCCAGCAGTTACTCCGGGACAGGCTCCTACGAGCAGTACTTC
clone_size: -; v_call: TRBV6-5; j_call: TRBJ2-3; d_call: -; cdr3_aa: CASRRSDTQYF; cdr3_nt: TGTGCCAGCAGGAGGTCAGATACGCAGTATTTT
clone_size: many; v_call: TRBV20-1; j_call: TRBJ2-3; d_call: -; cdr3_aa: CSARVSARWADTQYF; cdr3_nt: TGCAGTGCTAGAGTTTCGGCTAGATGGGCAGATACGCAGTATTTT